This is a list of T cell receptor beta chains from one sample in a study of cytomegalovirus exposure and HLA in healthy donors. Data came from immunoSEQ multiplex PCR; TCRdb stores just in-frame clones and leaves some out. The table includes about 38,000 clones, 66% detected once. Sequencing input: PBMCs. Receptor source: a man aged 50 to 60 in good health and CMV-seropositive. CDR3s include the opening cysteine and the closing phenylalanine or tryptophan. A D gene is named only where the DNA matches it firmly. Expanded clones are given a class, and other clones once, few, many or no size at all.

CDR3 DNA,CDR3 protein,J gene,D gene,V gene,clone size
TGTGCCAGCACCCTCGGGGACAGGGTGTCGTCGGCCGCTTTCTTT,CASTLGDRVSSAAFF,TRBJ1-1,TRBD1,TRBV6-5,NA
TGTGCCAGCAGGCGGGACAGGGAAGATACGCAGTATTTT,CASRRDREDTQYF,TRBJ2-3,TRBD1,TRBV6-5,few
TGTGCCAGCAGTCCAGCTAGGAGCTATAATTCACCCCTCCACTTT,CASSPARSYNSPLHF,TRBJ1-6,NA,TRBV2,NA
TGTGCCAGCAGTACCGGGACTAGCGGCTCCTACGAGCAGTACTTC,CASSTGTSGSYEQYF,TRBJ2-7,TRBD2,TRBV6-5,NA
TGTGCCAGCAGCTTGTTCGGCACGGGAGACGAGCAGTACTTC,CASSLFGTGDEQYF,TRBJ2-7,NA,TRBV7-2,NA
TGTGCCAGCAGCTTAGTCGGGGACAGGGGGACCTACGAGCAGTACTTC,CASSLVGDRGTYEQYF,TRBJ2-7,TRBD1,TRBV7-6,NA
TGCAGCGTTCGCGGGGGGCTAGGCTACGCCTTC,CSVRGGLGYAF,TRBJ1-2,NA,TRBV29-1,NA
TGTGCCAGCAGCTTAGAAGGGGGATTCTCCTACAATGAGCAGTTCTTC,CASSLEGGFSYNEQFF,TRBJ2-1,NA,TRBV7-2,once
TGTGCCAGCAGTCCCAGGGCCCTAGCCAAAAACATTCAGTACTTC,CASSPRALAKNIQYF,TRBJ2-4,NA,TRBV28,NA
TGTGCCAGCAGCTTAGCGAGGGAGACCCAGTACTTC,CASSLARETQYF,TRBJ2-5,NA,TRBV7-2,NA
TGTGCCAGCTATCAGGGAAGCAATCAGCCCCAGCATTTT,CASYQGSNQPQHF,TRBJ1-5,NA,TRBV6-1,NA
TGTGCCAGTAGTCCCGACAGAAGACAAGAGACCCAGTACTTC,CASSPDRRQETQYF,TRBJ2-5,NA,TRBV19,NA